This paragraph reports one TCR beta chain. Its antigen remains unidentified. Eight separate reactions for every sample produced the cDNA. From its re-call of the 5' RACE reads, TCRdb lists each CDR3 protein once, without DNA. This listing includes about 300,000 distinct CDR3 sequences. This sample stems from a study of monozygotic twins with inflammatory bowel disease. Study-wide points: Inverse Simpson values showed less TCRbeta diversity in IBD patients than in their healthy co-twins. Concordance status among twins (concordant versus discordant) showed no link to repertoire similarity, possibly from limited power. The authors could not tell different T cell subtypes apart.

Per the germline V gene, CDR1 is DFQATT and CDR2 is SNEGSKA (reference sequence). The CDR3 length is 13 residues. The source is a human donor with ulcerative colitis or Crohn's disease, or a healthy co-twin of an affected twin (not recorded which). The chain combines TRBV20-1 with TRBJ2-7; the TRBD2 assignment by TCRdb is unverifiable without DNA. Sequenced sample: blood. This chain's CDR3 is CSASTSSVYEQYF.